The clone carrying this T cell receptor (beta chain) was counted a few times. V was pared by 2 bases and J by 5 bases, with 8 bases of the junction left unmatched. This CDR3 has 15 residues. The germline CDR1 and CDR2 sequences are MNHEY and SVGEGT. This specimen belongs to a study of T cells in Graves' hyperthyroidism and ophthalmopathy. Study details: Peripheral blood was taken when the disease was first diagnosed, before any treatment began.

An absence of ophthalmopathy progression within 18 months meant stable Graves' hyperthyroidism. Lactation, pregnancy, other autoimmune disease or uncontrolled infection led to exclusion of patients. Used for diagnoses were clinical symptoms, serum thyroxine and TRAb, thyroid ultrasound and orbital computed tomography. There were TCR beta CDR3 regions amplified from RNA transcripts. When the TCR CDR3 underwent first-round RT-PCR, the HTBI primer set was used. TCRdb re-analysed the multiplex PCR reads in MiXCR, keeping a single row per CDR3 protein. The table has just under 750,000 distinct CDR3 sequences, about 35% seen once.

This sequence was found in a woman in her thirties or forties with Graves' hyperthyroidism. The specimen was blood. The chain is built from TRBV6-2 or TRBV6-3 and TRBJ2-7; 8 bases are shared with TRBD1. CDR3 sequence: CASSYKQGAWNEQYF. CDR3 coding DNA: TGTGCCAGCAGTTACAAGCAGGGGGCGTGGAACGAGCAGTACTTC.